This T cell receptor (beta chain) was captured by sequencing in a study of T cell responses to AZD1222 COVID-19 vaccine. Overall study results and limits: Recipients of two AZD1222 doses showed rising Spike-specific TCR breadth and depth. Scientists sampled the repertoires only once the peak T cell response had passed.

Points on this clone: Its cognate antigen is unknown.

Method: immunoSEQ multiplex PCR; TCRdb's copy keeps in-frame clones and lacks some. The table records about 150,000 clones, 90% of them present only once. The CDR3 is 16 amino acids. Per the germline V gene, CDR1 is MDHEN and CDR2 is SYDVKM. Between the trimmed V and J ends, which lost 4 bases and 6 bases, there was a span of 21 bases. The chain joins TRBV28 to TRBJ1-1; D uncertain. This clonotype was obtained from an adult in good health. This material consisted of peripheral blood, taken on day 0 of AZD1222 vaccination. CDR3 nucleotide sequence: TGTGCCAGCAGTTCCCCCCTAACCAGAGATCGCCCTGAAGCTTTCTTT. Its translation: CASSSPLTRDRPEAFF.